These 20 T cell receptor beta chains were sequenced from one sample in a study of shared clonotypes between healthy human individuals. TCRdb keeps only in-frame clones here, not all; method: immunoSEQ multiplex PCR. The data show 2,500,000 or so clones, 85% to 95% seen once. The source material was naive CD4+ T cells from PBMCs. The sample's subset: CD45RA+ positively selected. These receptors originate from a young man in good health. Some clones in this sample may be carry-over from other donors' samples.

This chain's CDR3 is CASSGASGDYEQYF. CDR3 in DNA: TGTGCCAGTAGCGGGGCAAGTGGGGACTACGAGCAGTACTTC. The V and J genes are TRBV2 and TRBJ2-7; 8 bases agree with TRBD2. Germline assignment: CDR1 SNHLY and CDR2 FYNNEI. The CDR3 runs 14 residues. Unmatched junction bases numbered 10, after V lost 9 bases and J lost 3 bases.

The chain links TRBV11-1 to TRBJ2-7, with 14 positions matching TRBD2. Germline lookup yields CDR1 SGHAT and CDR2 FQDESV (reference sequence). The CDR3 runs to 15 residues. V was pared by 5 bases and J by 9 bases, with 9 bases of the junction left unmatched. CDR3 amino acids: CASSLGLAGGLGQYF. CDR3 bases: TGTGCCAGCAGCCTTGGACTAGCGGGAGGCCTGGGGCAGTACTTC.

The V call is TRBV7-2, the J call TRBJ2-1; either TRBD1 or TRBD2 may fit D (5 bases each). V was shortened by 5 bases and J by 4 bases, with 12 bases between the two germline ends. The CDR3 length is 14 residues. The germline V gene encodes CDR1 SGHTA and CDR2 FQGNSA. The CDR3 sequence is CASSPGTSYNEQFF. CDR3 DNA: TGTGCCAGCAGCCCAGGGACGAGTTACAATGAGCAGTTCTTC.

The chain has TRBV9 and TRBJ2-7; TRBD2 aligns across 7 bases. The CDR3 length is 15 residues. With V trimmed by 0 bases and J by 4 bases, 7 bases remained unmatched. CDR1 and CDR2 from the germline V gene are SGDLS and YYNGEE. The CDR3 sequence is CASSVGAGELYEQYF. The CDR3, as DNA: TGTGCCAGCAGCGTAGGGGCGGGAGAGCTGTACGAGCAGTACTTC.

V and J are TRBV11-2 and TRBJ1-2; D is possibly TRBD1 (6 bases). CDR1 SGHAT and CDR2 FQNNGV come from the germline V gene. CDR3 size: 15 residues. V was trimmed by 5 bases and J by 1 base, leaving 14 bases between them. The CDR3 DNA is TGTGCCAGCAGCCGCCCAGGGGCGGGTAACTATGGCTACACCTTC. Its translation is CASSRPGAGNYGYTF.

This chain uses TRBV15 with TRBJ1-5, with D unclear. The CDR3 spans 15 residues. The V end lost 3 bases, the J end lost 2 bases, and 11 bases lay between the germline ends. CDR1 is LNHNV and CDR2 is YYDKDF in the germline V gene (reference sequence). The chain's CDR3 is CATSSLQDGNQPQHF. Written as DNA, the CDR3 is TGTGCCACCAGCAGTCTGCAGGATGGCAATCAGCCCCAGCATTTT.

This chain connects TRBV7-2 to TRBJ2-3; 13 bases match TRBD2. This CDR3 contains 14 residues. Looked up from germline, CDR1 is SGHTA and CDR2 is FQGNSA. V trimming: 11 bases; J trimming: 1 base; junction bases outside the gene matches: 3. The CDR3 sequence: CAEGLAGGTDTQYF. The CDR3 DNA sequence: TGTGCCGAAGGACTAGCGGGAGGCACAGATACGCAGTATTTT.

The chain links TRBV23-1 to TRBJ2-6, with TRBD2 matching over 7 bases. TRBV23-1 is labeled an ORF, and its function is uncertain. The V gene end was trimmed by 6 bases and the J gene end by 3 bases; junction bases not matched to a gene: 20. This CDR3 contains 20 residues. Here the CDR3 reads CASRGGVSEITPGGANVLTF. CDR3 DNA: TGCGCCAGCAGGGGGGGGGTTAGCGAGATTACTCCAGGTGGGGCCAACGTCCTGACTTTC.

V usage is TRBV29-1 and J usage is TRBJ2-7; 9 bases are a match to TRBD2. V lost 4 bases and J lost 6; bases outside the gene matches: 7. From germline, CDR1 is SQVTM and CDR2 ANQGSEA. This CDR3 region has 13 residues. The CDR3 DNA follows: TGCAGCGTTGTTGTAGCGGGAGTACCCGAGCAGTACTTC. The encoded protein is CSVVVAGVPEQYF.

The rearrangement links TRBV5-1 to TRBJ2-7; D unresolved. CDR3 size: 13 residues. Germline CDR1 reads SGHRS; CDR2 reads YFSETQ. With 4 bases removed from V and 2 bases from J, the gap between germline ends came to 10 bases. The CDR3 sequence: CASSRGETYEQYF. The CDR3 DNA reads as TGCGCCAGCAGCCGAGGTGAGACCTACGAGCAGTACTTC.

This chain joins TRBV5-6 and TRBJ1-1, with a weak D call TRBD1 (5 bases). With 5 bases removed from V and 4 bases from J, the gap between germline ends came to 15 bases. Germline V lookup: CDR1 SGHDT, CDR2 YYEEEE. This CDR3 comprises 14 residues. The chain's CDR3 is CASSISPGTTEAFF. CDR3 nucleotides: TGTGCCAGCAGTATATCCCCCGGGACCACTGAAGCTTTCTTT.

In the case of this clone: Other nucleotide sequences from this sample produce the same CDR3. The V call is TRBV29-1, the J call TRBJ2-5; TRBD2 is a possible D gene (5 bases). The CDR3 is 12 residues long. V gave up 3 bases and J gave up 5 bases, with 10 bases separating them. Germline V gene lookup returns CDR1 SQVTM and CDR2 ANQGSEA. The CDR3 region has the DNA TGCAGCGTTGAGAGGGTAGGGGAGACCCAGTACTTC. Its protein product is CSVERVGETQYF.

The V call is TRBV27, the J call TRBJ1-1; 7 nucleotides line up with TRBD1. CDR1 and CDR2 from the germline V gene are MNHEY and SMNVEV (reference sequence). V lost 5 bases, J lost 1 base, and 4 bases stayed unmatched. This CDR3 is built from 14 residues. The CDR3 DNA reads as TGTGCCAGCAGTCTGACAGGGCCGAACACTGAAGCTTTCTTT. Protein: CASSLTGPNTEAFF.

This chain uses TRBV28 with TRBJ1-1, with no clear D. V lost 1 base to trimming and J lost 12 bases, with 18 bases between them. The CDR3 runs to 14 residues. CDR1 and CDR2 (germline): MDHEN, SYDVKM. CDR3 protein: CASSLLVLGPGTFF. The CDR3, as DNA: TGTGCCAGCAGTTTATTGGTGTTAGGACCCGGGACTTTCTTT.

The DNA for the CDR3 is TGTGCCAGCAGCTCGACAGGGGGAAACACCGGGGAGCTGTTTTTT. Translating it yields CASSSTGGNTGELFF. V gene TRBV7-3 combines with J gene TRBJ2-2, with 9 bases lining up with TRBD1. The CDR3 is 15 residues long. V was clipped by 4 bases and J by 2 bases; unmatched bases: 2. Germline CDR1 reads SGHTA; CDR2 reads FQGTGA.

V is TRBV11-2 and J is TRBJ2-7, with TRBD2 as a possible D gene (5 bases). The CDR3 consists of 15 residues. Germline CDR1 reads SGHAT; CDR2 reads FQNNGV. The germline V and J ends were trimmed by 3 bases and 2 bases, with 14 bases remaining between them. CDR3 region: CASSFVQRNPYEQYF. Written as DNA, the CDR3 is TGTGCCAGCAGCTTCGTCCAGCGGAATCCCTACGAGCAGTACTTC.

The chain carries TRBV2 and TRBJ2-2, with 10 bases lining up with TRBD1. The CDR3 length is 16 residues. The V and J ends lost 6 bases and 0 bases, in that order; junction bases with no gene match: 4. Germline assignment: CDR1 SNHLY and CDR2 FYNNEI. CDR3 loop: CASRDRGATNTGELFF. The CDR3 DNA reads TGTGCCAGCAGGGACAGGGGGGCCACGAACACCGGGGAGCTGTTTTTT.

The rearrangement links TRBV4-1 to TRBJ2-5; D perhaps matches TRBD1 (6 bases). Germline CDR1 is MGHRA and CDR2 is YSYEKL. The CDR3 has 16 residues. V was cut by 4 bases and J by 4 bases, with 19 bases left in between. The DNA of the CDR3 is TGCGCCAGCAGCCGATCAGGGGCCCAAAGTTCAGAGACCCAGTACTTC. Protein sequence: CASSRSGAQSSETQYF.

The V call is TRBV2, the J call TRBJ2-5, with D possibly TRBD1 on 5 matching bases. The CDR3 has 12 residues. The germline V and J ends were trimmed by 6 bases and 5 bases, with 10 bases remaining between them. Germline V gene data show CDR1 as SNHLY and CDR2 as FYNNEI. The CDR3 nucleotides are TGTGCCAGCAGCCGAAACAGGGAGACCCAGTACTTC. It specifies CASSRNRETQYF.

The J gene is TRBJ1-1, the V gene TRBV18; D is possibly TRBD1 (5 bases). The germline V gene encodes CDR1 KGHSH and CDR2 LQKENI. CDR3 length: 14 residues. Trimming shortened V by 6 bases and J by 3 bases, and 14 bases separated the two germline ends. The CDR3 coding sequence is TGTGCCAGCTCCGACGGGGGGACGTACACTGAAGCTTTCTTT. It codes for CASSDGGTYTEAFF.